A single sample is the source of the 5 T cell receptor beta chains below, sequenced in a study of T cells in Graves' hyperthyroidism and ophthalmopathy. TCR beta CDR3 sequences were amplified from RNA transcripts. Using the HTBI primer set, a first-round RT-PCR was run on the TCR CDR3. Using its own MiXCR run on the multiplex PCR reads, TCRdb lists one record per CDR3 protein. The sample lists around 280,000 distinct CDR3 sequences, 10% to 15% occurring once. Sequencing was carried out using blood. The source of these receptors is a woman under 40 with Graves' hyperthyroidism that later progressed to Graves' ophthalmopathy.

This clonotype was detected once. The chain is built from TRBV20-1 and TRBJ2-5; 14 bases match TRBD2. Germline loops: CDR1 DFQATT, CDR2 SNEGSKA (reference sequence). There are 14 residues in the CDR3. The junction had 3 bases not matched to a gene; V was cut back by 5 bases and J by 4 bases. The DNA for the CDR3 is TGCAGTGCTGACGGACTAGCGGGAGGAGAGACCCAGTACTTC. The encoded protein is CSADGLAGGETQYF.

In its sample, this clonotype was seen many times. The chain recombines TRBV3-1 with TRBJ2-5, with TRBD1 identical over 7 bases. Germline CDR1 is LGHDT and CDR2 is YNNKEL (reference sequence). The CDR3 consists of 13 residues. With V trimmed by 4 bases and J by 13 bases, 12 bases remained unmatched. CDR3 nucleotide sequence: TGTGCCAGCAGCCTAAGAGACAGGGTTGGACCGTACTTC. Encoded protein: CASSLRDRVGPYF.

CDR3 protein: CASSGTGHGEKLFF. CDR3 coding DNA: TGTGCCAGCAGTGGTACAGGGCACGGGGAAAAACTGTTTTTT. This chain joins TRBV6-2 or TRBV6-3 and TRBJ1-4, with a possible D match to TRBD1 (6 bases). This CDR3 contains 14 residues. The V gene lost 5 bases and the J gene lost 8 bases, with 15 bases spanning the gap. The germline V gene encodes CDR1 MNHEY and CDR2 SVGEGT.

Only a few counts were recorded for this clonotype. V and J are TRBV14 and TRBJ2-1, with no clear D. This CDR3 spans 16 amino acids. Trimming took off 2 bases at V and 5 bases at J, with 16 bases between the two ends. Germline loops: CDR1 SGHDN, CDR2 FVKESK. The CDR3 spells CASSQIHQRPDNEQFF. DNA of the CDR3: TGTGCCAGCAGCCAAATCCATCAGCGACCGGACAATGAGCAGTTCTTC.

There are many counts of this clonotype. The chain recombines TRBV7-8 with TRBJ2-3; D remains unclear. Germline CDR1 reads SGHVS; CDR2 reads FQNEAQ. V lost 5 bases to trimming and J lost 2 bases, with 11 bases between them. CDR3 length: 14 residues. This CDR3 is CASSPGPVTDTQYF. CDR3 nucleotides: TGTGCCAGCAGCCCCGGACCCGTCACAGATACGCAGTATTTT.